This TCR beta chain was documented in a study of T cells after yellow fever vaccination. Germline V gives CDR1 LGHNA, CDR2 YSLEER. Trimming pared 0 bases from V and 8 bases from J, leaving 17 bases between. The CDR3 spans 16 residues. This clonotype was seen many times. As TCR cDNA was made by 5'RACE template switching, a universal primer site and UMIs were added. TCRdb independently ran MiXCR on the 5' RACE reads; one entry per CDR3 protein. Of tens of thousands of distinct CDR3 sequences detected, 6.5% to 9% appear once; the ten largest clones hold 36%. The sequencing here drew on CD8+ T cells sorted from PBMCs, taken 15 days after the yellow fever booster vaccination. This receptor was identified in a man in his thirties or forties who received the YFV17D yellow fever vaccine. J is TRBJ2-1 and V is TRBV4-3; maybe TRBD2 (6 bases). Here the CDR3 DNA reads TGCGCCAGCAGCCAAGAAAGGAGGGGAGGCTTCGATGAGCAGTTCTTC. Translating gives CASSQERRGGFDEQFF.